This note documents a single TCR beta chain sequence. TCRdb re-derived calls from the 5' RACE reads in MiXCR, one entry per CDR3 protein. The table shows 340,000 or so distinct CDR3 sequences, with about 12% occurring only once. This sample is part of a study of T cells after yellow fever vaccination. From germline, CDR1 is SQVTM and CDR2 ANQGSEA. Trimming stripped 8 bases from V and 8 bases from J, with 17 bases between. This CDR3 is 12 amino acids long. Material: CD4+ T cells sorted from PBMCs, obtained 15 days after the yellow fever booster vaccination. The receptor was isolated from a man younger than 30 who received the YFV17D yellow fever vaccine. V usage is TRBV29-1 and J usage is TRBJ2-3, with D perhaps matching TRBD1 or TRBD2 (5 bases each). CDR3 nucleotide sequence: TGCAGCATTTCGGGGCGGCCAGGTACGCAGTATTTT. Amino acid sequence: CSISGRPGTQYF.